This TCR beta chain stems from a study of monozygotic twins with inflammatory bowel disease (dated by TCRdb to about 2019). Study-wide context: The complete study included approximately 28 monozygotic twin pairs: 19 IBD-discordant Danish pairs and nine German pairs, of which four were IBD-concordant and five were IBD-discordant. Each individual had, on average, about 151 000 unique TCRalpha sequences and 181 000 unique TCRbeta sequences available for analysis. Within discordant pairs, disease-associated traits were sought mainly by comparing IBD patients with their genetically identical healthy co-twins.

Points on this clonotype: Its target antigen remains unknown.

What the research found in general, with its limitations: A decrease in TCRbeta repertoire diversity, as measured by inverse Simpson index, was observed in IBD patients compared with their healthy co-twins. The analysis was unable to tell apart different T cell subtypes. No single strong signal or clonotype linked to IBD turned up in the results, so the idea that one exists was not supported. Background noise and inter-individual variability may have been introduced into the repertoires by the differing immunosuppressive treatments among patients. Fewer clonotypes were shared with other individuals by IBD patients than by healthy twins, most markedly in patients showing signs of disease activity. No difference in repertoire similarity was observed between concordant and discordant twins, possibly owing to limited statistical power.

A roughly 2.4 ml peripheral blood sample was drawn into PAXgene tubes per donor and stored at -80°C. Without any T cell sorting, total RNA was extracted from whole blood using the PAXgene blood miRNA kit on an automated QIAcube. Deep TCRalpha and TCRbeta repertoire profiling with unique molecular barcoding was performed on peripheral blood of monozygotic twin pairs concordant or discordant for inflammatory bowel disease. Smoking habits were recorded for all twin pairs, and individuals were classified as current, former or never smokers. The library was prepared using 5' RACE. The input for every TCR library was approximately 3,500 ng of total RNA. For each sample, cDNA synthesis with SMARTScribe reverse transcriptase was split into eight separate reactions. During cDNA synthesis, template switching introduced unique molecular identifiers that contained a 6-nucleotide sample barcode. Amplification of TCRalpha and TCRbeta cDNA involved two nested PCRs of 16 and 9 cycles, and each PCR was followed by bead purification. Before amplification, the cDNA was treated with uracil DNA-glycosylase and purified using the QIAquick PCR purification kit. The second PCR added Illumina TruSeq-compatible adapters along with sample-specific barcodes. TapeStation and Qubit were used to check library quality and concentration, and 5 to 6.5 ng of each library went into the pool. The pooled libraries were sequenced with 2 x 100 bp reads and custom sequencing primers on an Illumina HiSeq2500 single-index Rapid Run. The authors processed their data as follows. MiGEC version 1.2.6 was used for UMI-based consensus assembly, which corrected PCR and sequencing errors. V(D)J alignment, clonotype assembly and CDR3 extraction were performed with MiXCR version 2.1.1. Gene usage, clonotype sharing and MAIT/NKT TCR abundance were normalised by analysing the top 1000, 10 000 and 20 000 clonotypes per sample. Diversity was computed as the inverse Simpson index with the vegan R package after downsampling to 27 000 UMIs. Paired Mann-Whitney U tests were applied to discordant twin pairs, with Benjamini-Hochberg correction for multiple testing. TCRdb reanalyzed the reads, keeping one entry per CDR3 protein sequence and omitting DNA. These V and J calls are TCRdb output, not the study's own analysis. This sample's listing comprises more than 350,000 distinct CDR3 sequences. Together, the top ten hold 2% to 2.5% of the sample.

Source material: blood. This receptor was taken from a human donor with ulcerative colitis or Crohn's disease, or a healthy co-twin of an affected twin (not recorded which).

The encoded CDR3 is CASSLPGQGSSPLHF. This receptor chain uses TRBV3-1 and TRBJ1-6; the D gene TCRdb calls, TRBD1, cannot be checked with no DNA. Reading the germline V gene (reference sequence) gives CDR1 LGHDT and CDR2 YNNKEL. The CDR3 covers 15 residues, taking in both the cysteine and the phenylalanine. There is no recorded DNA.